Below are 16 T cell receptor beta chains sequenced from a single sample in a study of blood T cell repertoires in COVID-19. Produced via immunoSEQ multiplex PCR; TCRdb's table is partial and in-frame only. This sample has some 35,000 clones, with around 80% found just once. The specimen was peripheral blood. The receptors here all came from an elderly man with active or convalescent COVID-19.

The chain is built from TRBV24-1 and TRBJ2-1, with D hard to call. The CDR3 consists of 15 residues. V gave up 0 bases and J gave up 0 bases, with 5 bases separating them. From germline, CDR1 is KGHDR and CDR2 SFDVKD. The CDR3 sequence is CATSDLGNSYNEQFF. The CDR3 region has the DNA TGTGCCACCAGTGATTTGGGCAACTCCTACAATGAGCAGTTCTTC.

This clone has only one observation. V is TRBV5-6 and J is TRBJ2-5, with 9 bases that match TRBD2. Germline CDR1 is SGHDT and CDR2 is YYEEEE. This CDR3 contains 15 residues. V was clipped by 0 bases and J by 4 bases; unmatched bases: 4. The CDR3 reads CASSLGSGSTETQYF. DNA of the CDR3: TGTGCCAGCAGCTTGGGTAGCGGGAGTACAGAGACCCAGTACTTC.

This rearrangement joins TRBV7-9 to TRBJ2-1; D is uncertain. Between the trimmed V and J ends, which lost 1 base and 4 bases, there was a span of 8 bases. CDR1 is SEHNR, CDR2 FQNEAQ, per germline (reference sequence). The CDR3 consists of 14 residues. The CDR3 region is CASSLVIGYNEQFF. The CDR3 DNA sequence: TGTGCCAGCAGCTTAGTTATCGGGTACAATGAGCAGTTCTTC.

This chain joins TRBV10-1 and TRBJ2-5; the match to TRBD1 covers 10 bases. Germline CDR1 is WNHNN and CDR2 is SYGVQD (reference sequence). V lost 3 bases, J lost 7 bases, and 2 bases stayed unmatched. CDR3 size: 13 residues. CDR3 residues: CASSEGQGGTQYF. The CDR3 nucleotides are TGCGCCAGCAGTGAAGGACAGGGGGGGACCCAGTACTTC.

V usage is TRBV3-1 (or the pseudogene TRBV3-2) and J usage is TRBJ2-7; the D is unclear. Trimming took 1 base from V and 2 from J, leaving 6 bases between them. Germline V gives CDR1 LGHDT, CDR2 YNNKEL (reference sequence). The CDR3 contains 13 residues. This chain's CDR3 is CASSQGQPYEQYF. The CDR3 DNA follows: TGTGCCAGCAGCCAAGGGCAACCCTACGAGCAGTACTTC.

Only one count was recorded for this clone. The chain carries TRBV6-5 and TRBJ2-7; weak D call: TRBD2 (6 bases). Germline V gives CDR1 MNHEY, CDR2 SVGAGI. The CDR3 extends over 12 amino acids. V was shortened by 6 bases and J by 3 bases, with 9 bases between the two germline ends. CDR3 residues: CASSRGVYEQYF. The CDR3 DNA reads TGTGCCAGCAGCCGCGGGGTCTACGAGCAGTACTTC.

Here the CDR3 DNA reads TGCGCCAGCAGCCTAAGTACAGGGCCGGGGATCGAGCAGTACTTC. It is translated as CASSLSTGPGIEQYF. The chain uses TRBV4-3 and TRBJ2-7; possible D gene TRBD1, 6 bases. Per the germline V gene, CDR1 is LGHNA and CDR2 is YSLEER. CDR3 length equals 15 residues. Trimming stripped 4 bases from V and 6 bases from J, with 19 bases between.

The chain is built from TRBV9 and TRBJ2-2, with D maybe TRBD1 (5 bases). Germline-derived CDR1 and CDR2 are SGDLS and YYNGEE. The CDR3 contains 13 residues. V shed 1 base and J shed 4 bases, with 5 bases lying between them. In DNA form, the CDR3 reads TGTGCCAGCAGCGTAACAGGCACCGGGGAGCTGTTTTTT. This encodes CASSVTGTGELFF.

This chain's CDR3 is CASSYEGKDETQYF. Here the CDR3 DNA reads TGTGCCAGCAGTTACGAGGGAAAGGACGAAACGCAGTATTTT. This rearrangement joins TRBV6-6 to TRBJ2-3; D possibly corresponds to TRBD2 (5 bases). Trimming removed 2 bases from V and 9 bases from J, with 15 bases in between. Germline V gene sequence: CDR1 MNHNY, CDR2 SVGAGI (reference sequence). The CDR3 contains 14 residues.

CDR3 coding DNA: TGTGCCAGCAGCTTGTATCCCTACGAGCAGTACTTC. Translating it yields CASSLYPYEQYF. This sequence joins TRBV5-4 and TRBJ2-7; D gene uncertain. The CDR3 totals 12 residues. Germline CDR1 is SGHNT and CDR2 is YYREEE (reference sequence). With 1 base removed from V and 2 bases from J, the gap between germline ends came to 4 bases.

The V gene is TRBV14, the J gene TRBJ2-1; 12 bases map to TRBD2. The CDR3 length is 17 residues. Germline V gene data show CDR1 as SGHDN and CDR2 as FVKESK. The J segment lost 6 bases and the V segment lost 2 bases, leaving 8 bases of the junction unmatched. CDR3 protein: CASSQWIPGLAGNEQFF. The CDR3, as DNA: TGTGCCAGCAGCCAATGGATACCGGGACTAGCGGGCAATGAGCAGTTCTTC.

This clone was observed a single time. V usage is TRBV30 and J usage is TRBJ2-7, with 16 bases lining up with TRBD2. Germline loops: CDR1 GTSNPN, CDR2 SVGIG (reference sequence). This CDR3 has 15 residues. V dropped 5 bases and J dropped 1; count of bases not matched to a gene: 2. CDR3 DNA: TGTGCCTGGGGGACTAGCGGGAGGGATTCCTACGAGCAGTACTTC. Translated: CAWGTSGRDSYEQYF. The full variable domain, completed using reference TRBV30 and TRBJ2-7, is SQTIHQWPATLVQPVGSPLSLECTVEGTSNPNLYWYRQAAGRGLQLLFYSVGIGQISSEVPQNLSASRPQDRQFILSSKKLLLSDSGFYLCAWGTSGRDSYEQYFGPGTRLTVT.

This clone was counted a single time. CDR3 protein: CASTPTQGAQDTEAFF. The CDR3 nucleotides read TGTGCCAGCACCCCAACACAGGGGGCGCAGGACACTGAAGCTTTCTTT. The chain combines TRBV7-2 with TRBJ1-1, with 9 bases aligning to TRBD1. The CDR3 contains 16 residues. The V segment lost 7 bases and the J segment 3 bases; nucleotides outside the gene matches: 12. CDR1 and CDR2 from the germline V gene are SGHTA and FQGNSA.

This chain uses TRBV5-4 with TRBJ2-4; 7 bases match TRBD2. The germline V gene has CDR1 SGHNT and CDR2 YYREEE (reference sequence). The CDR3 has 20 residues. V shed 4 bases, J shed 6 bases, and the junction held 25 bases outside the gene matches. CDR3 protein: CASSRAGVPTSDGPRNIQYF. CDR3 nucleotides: TGTGCCAGCAGCCGCGCGGGGGTGCCAACTAGCGACGGACCGAGAAACATTCAGTACTTC.

This CDR3 reads CASSLARQETQYF. The CDR3 nucleotides read TGTGCCAGCAGCTTGGCCAGACAAGAGACCCAGTACTTC. The chain links TRBV5-4 to TRBJ2-5, with D hard to call. Germline CDR1 and CDR2: SGHNT and YYREEE (reference sequence). V dropped 0 bases and J dropped 2 bases, with 5 bases sitting between them. This CDR3 is built from 13 residues.

V is TRBV19 and J is TRBJ2-3, with TRBD2 as a possible D gene (6 bases). Trimming stripped 3 bases from V and 3 bases from J, with 13 bases between. CDR3 length equals 15 residues. The germline gives CDR1 LNHDA, CDR2 SQIVND (reference sequence). The DNA for the CDR3 is TGTGCCAGTAGTATTGTTAGCGGAACGACAGATACGCAGTATTTT. Its translation: CASSIVSGTTDTQYF. Full variable domain (missing parts from reference TRBV19 and TRBJ2-3): DGGITQSPKYLFRKEGQNVTLSCEQNLNHDAMYWYRQDPGQGLRLIYYSQIVNDFQKGDIAEGYSVSREKKESFPLTVTSAQKNPTAFYLCASSIVSGTTDTQYFGPGTRLTVL.